This T cell receptor (beta chain) comes out of a study of blood T cell repertoires in COVID-19. Overall study context: Acute and convalescent COVID-19 samples came from the United States, Italy and Spain. T cells, B-cell-depleted T cells, or PBMCs supplied cDNA or gDNA.

This clone was seen a handful of times. Authors' data handling: Estimation of nucleated cell counts relied on the amplification of reference gene primers. Sequencing used immunoSEQ multiplex PCR; TCRdb keeps in-frame clones, though not all of them. The DNA was the basis for D and trimming; V, J and clone size are from that table. In the table there are about 60,000 clones, over 55% of which are singletons. The V gene lost 0 bases and the J gene lost 0 bases, with 6 bases spanning the gap. This CDR3 region has 15 residues. From germline, CDR1 is LGHDT and CDR2 YNNKEL (reference sequence). Seattle enrolled patients during active infection and tracked them longitudinally.

The sequenced material came from peripheral blood. The chain uses TRBV3-1 (or the pseudogene TRBV3-2) and TRBJ2-1, with D hard to call. The receptor was isolated from a woman aged 70 to 79 with COVID-19, enrolled during active disease. CDR3 nucleotide sequence: TGTGCCAGCAGCCAAGATGGCGGCTCCTACAATGAGCAGTTCTTC. It specifies CASSQDGGSYNEQFF.